This entry concerns a single T cell receptor beta chain. Its matching antigen is unknown. The PCR employed 60 Vbeta primers together with 13 Jbeta primers. TCRdb's copy holds only in-frame clones and misses some; the assay was immunoSEQ multiplex PCR. Of over 50,000 clones listed, 75% to 85% were seen once; the top ten hold about 53%. This sample is drawn from a study of cytomegalovirus exposure and HLA in healthy donors. Regarding the study as a whole: Donors belonging to an Asian-associated ancestry cluster reportedly showed fewer N-insertions in productive TCRs than the roughly 700-donor mean, according to what a later analysis found.

This CDR3 spans 14 amino acids. Germline CDR1 is SGHTA and CDR2 is FQGTGA. The rearrangement links TRBV7-3 to TRBJ1-1; tentatively, D is TRBD1 (6 bases). The J call may be wrong; the DNA end is better matched by TRBJ2-2. This sequence was found in a man in his forties or fifties in good health and CMV-seropositive. Material: PBMCs. The CDR3 region is CASSSQGLTGELFF. CDR3 bases: TGTGCCAGCAGCTCCCAGGGGCTCACCGGGGAGCTGTTTTTT.